A single sample is the source of the 21 T cell receptor beta chains below, sequenced in a study of blood T cell repertoires in COVID-19. Generated by immunoSEQ multiplex PCR, the TCRdb table keeps only in-frame clones and is missing some. Of more than 90,000 clones in the sample, around 85% were seen once. Specimen: peripheral blood. The source is a woman between 55 and 75 years old with COVID-19, enrolled during active disease.

The gene calls are TRBV5-1 and TRBJ1-2; D gene ambiguous. Deletions cut 1 base from V and 7 bases from J, with 14 bases between. Germline V gives CDR1 SGHRS, CDR2 YFSETQ. The CDR3 covers 14 residues. The CDR3 is CASSLNARTGGYTF. CDR3 bases: TGCGCCAGCAGCTTGAATGCAAGGACTGGTGGCTACACCTTC. Filled out from reference TRBV5-1 and TRBJ1-2, the complete variable domain reads KAGVTQTPRYLIKTRGQQVTLSCSPISGHRSVSWYQQTPGQGLQFLFEYFSETQRNKGNFPGRFSGRQFSNSRSEMNVSTLELGDSALYLCASSLNARTGGYTFGSGTRLTVV.

V usage is TRBV5-5 and J usage is TRBJ1-2; D gene unclear. The CDR3 is 13 amino acids. V was trimmed by 3 bases and J by 5 bases, leaving 11 bases between them. The germline V gene has CDR1 SGHKS and CDR2 YYEKEE (reference sequence). In DNA, the CDR3 is TGTGCCAGCAGCTCTCCCCCGGGATATGGCTACACCTTC. It yields the protein CASSSPPGYGYTF.

V usage is TRBV9 and J usage is TRBJ2-1; tentatively, D is TRBD2 (5 bases). The CDR3 is 15 amino acids. V was pared by 2 bases and J by 0 bases, with 9 bases between. CDR1 and CDR2 (germline): SGDLS, YYNGEE. The CDR3 protein is CASSVGVSSYNEQFF. CDR3 sequence (DNA): TGTGCCAGCAGCGTCGGGGTGTCCTCCTACAATGAGCAGTTCTTC. The whole variable domain, filled in from reference TRBV9 and TRBJ2-1, reads DSGVTQTPKHLITATGQRVTLRCSPRSGDLSVYWYQQSLDQGLQFLIQYYNGEERAKGNILERFSAQQFPDLHSELNLSSLELGDSALYFCASSVGVSSYNEQFFGPGTRLTVL.

V is TRBV30 and J is TRBJ1-2, with D perhaps matching TRBD1 (6 bases). The CDR3 runs to 16 residues. The germline V and J ends were trimmed by 0 bases and 8 bases, with 22 bases remaining between them. The germline CDR1 and CDR2 sequences are GTSNPN and SVGIG (reference sequence). The CDR3 is CAWSVPTGPRWGGYTF. The CDR3 nucleotides are TGTGCCTGGAGTGTACCTACAGGGCCCCGTTGGGGCGGCTACACCTTC.

This clone was observed a handful of times. The V gene is TRBV10-3, the J gene TRBJ2-1, with TRBD2 identical over 8 bases. Germline V gene data show CDR1 as ENHRY and CDR2 as SYGVKD. V lost 5 bases, J lost 8 bases, and 11 bases stayed unmatched. CDR3 length equals 15 residues. CDR3 bases: TGTGCCATCAGTTTGAGCAGCGGGGGAAGCTATGAGCAGTTCTTC. This encodes CAISLSSGGSYEQFF.

This chain links TRBV7-8 with TRBJ1-3, with D unclear. With 5 bases removed from V and 0 bases from J, the gap between germline ends came to 11 bases. Germline CDR1 is SGHVS and CDR2 is FQNEAQ. The length of the CDR3 is 15 residues. The CDR3 loop is CASSIQTFSGNTIYF. The CDR3, as DNA: TGTGCCAGCAGCATACAGACATTCTCTGGAAACACCATATATTTT.

The chain uses TRBV7-2 and TRBJ2-5; 8 bases fit TRBD1. Germline V lookup: CDR1 SGHTA, CDR2 FQGNSA. V dropped 5 bases and J dropped 4; count of bases not matched to a gene: 6. The CDR3 is made up of 14 amino acids. CDR3 in amino acids: CASSQGQGLETQYF. As DNA, the CDR3 is TGTGCCAGCAGCCAAGGACAGGGATTAGAGACCCAGTACTTC.

This clone has only one observation. The chain links TRBV10-3 to TRBJ2-3; 8 nucleotides match TRBD1. This CDR3 contains 15 residues. Germline V gene sequence: CDR1 ENHRY, CDR2 SYGVKD. J lost 4 bases, V lost 8 bases, and 11 bases had no gene match. CDR3 bases: TGTGCCATCCAATCGACAGGGGTCGAAGCAGATACGCAGTATTTT. This codes for CAIQSTGVEADTQYF.

This chain connects TRBV11-2 to TRBJ1-1, with D uncertain. The CDR3 runs to 11 residues. Per the germline V gene, CDR1 is SGHAT and CDR2 is FQNNGV. V dropped 1 base and J dropped 5 bases, with 2 bases sitting between them. CDR3 in DNA: TGTGCCAGCAGCTTAGCTACTGAAGCTTTCTTT. It encodes CASSLATEAFF.

This clone was detected once. The chain links TRBV4-2 to TRBJ1-1; TRBD1 aligns across 11 bases. The germline V gene has CDR1 LGHNA and CDR2 YNFKEQ. The CDR3 has 16 amino acids. V lost 4 bases, J lost 3 bases, and 7 bases stayed unmatched. CDR3 protein: CASSPTGTGGYTEAFF. The DNA for the CDR3 is TGTGCCAGCAGCCCGACCGGGACAGGGGGATACACTGAAGCTTTCTTT.

The V and J genes are TRBV30 and TRBJ2-5; D unclear. Trimming shortened V by 1 base and J by 5 bases, and 5 bases separated the two germline ends. CDR3 length: 11 residues. Germline V gene sequence: CDR1 GTSNPN, CDR2 SVGIG (reference sequence). The CDR3 loop is CAWSAAETQYF. In DNA form, the CDR3 reads TGTGCCTGGAGTGCCGCGGAGACCCAGTACTTC.

The chain employs TRBV19 and TRBJ1-4; no reliable D call. Germline V CDR1 and CDR2: LNHDA, SQIVND (reference sequence). V lost 3 bases and J 1 base, leaving 18 bases between the germline ends. The CDR3 totals 18 residues. The CDR3 bases are TGTGCCAGTAGTATTCTTTCTTCGGTCAGGCGAACTAATGAAAAACTGTTTTTT. Its protein is CASSILSSVRRTNEKLFF.

The rearrangement joins TRBV11-2 to TRBJ1-1; D perhaps matches TRBD1 (6 bases). Germline loops: CDR1 SGHAT, CDR2 FQNNGV. There are 14 residues in the CDR3. V lost 2 bases and J lost 4, with 11 bases in between. The CDR3 coding sequence is TGTGCCAGCAGCTTACTGATCAGGGGCACTGAAGCTTTCTTT. This gives the protein CASSLLIRGTEAFF.

This sequence joins TRBV4-1 and TRBJ2-1; possibly TRBD2 for D (5 bases). This CDR3 is built from 19 residues. Germline V gene data show CDR1 as MGHRA and CDR2 as YSYEKL. V lost 0 bases and J 4 bases, leaving 22 bases between the germline ends. CDR3 coding DNA: TGCGCCAGCAGCCAAGATATGCTAGCCAGACCCCCTCCTTACAATGAGCAGTTCTTC. This encodes CASSQDMLARPPPYNEQFF.

The chain joins TRBV7-2 to TRBJ2-7, with a tentative D call TRBD1 (6 bases). Between the trimmed V and J ends, which lost 1 base and 0 bases, there was a span of 22 bases. CDR1 is SGHTA and CDR2 is FQGNSA in the germline V gene. This CDR3 is 19 amino acids long. DNA for the CDR3: TGTGCCAGCAGCTTAGTCGTGGGGGCGACTTTTAAAGACTCCTACGAGCAGTACTTC. Amino acids: CASSLVVGATFKDSYEQYF. Using reference TRBV7-2 and TRBJ2-7 for the parts outside the CDR3, the full variable domain is GAGVSQSPSNKVTEKGKDVELRCDPISGHTALYWYRQSLGQGLEFLIYFQGNSAPDKSGLPSDRFSAERTGGSVSTLTIQRTQQEDSAVYLCASSLVVGATFKDSYEQYFGPGTRLTVT.

The rearrangement links TRBV3-1 (or the pseudogene TRBV3-2) to TRBJ1-1; D remains unclear. Trimming took 1 base from V and 2 from J, leaving 11 bases between them. CDR3 length: 15 residues. Germline CDR1 is LGHDT and CDR2 is YNNKEL (reference sequence). In DNA form, the CDR3 reads TGTGCCAGCAGCCAAGCCGAGGCGCTTAACACTGAAGCTTTCTTT. Translation: CASSQAEALNTEAFF.

The chain employs TRBV15 and TRBJ2-5; TRBD2 aligns across 9 bases. Germline assignment: CDR1 LNHNV and CDR2 YYDKDF (reference sequence). V was pared by 0 bases and J by 2 bases, with 1 base of the junction left unmatched. This CDR3 is 15 amino acids long. The CDR3 sequence: CATSREAGGQETQYF. CDR3 nucleotides: TGTGCCACCAGCAGAGAAGCGGGGGGACAAGAGACCCAGTACTTC.

This sequence joins TRBV2 and TRBJ2-7, with 7 bases lining up with TRBD2. From germline, CDR1 is SNHLY and CDR2 FYNNEI. This CDR3 has 14 amino acids. V lost 3 bases, J lost 2 bases, and 4 bases stayed unmatched. CDR3 DNA sequence: TGTGCCAGCAGTGACCGAGGGACTACCTACGAGCAGTACTTC. Translating it yields CASSDRGTTYEQYF.

The chain carries TRBV28 and TRBJ1-2; possibly TRBD1 for D (6 bases). Trimming took 2 bases from V and 0 from J, leaving 10 bases between them. Germline CDR1 MDHEN, CDR2 SYDVKM. This CDR3 spans 15 amino acids. CDR3 loop: CASSLRQVANYGYTF. The CDR3 DNA reads TGTGCCAGCAGTTTACGACAGGTCGCTAACTATGGCTACACCTTC.

The chain carries TRBV11-2 and TRBJ1-2; D gene ambiguous. CDR1 SGHAT and CDR2 FQNNGV come from the germline V gene. Deletions cut 5 bases from V and 0 bases from J, with 10 bases between. This CDR3 has 14 amino acids. The CDR3, as DNA: TGTGCCAGCAGCATACAGCCTACTAACTATGGCTACACCTTC. It yields the protein CASSIQPTNYGYTF.

In DNA form, the CDR3 reads TGCGCCAGCAGCTCATCGGACAGCAATTCACCCCTCCACTTT. It encodes CASSSSDSNSPLHF. This chain joins TRBV5-1 and TRBJ1-6, with D maybe TRBD1 (6 bases). Trimming stripped 3 bases from V and 7 bases from J, with 11 bases between. The germline V gene encodes CDR1 SGHRS and CDR2 YFSETQ. The length of the CDR3 is 14 residues. The full variable domain, in which reference TRBV5-1 and TRBJ1-6 provide the parts outside the CDR3, is KAGVTQTPRYLIKTRGQQVTLSCSPISGHRSVSWYQQTPGQGLQFLFEYFSETQRNKGNFPGRFSGRQFSNSRSEMNVSTLELGDSALYLCASSSSDSNSPLHFGNGTRLTVT.